This note documents a single T cell receptor beta chain sequence. This receptor's antigen is unknown. Nothing much larger sits one base from this clone, and base qualities are not available. The CDR3 regions of human TCRbeta chains were subjected to immunosequencing. For the original study's pipeline: Repertoire TCRs were checked for matches against a reference library of SARS-CoV-2-specific TCRs that had been generated using the MIRA antigen-specificity platform. Breadth was defined as the fraction of unique TCRs that were SARS-CoV-2-associated. Depth was defined as the fraction of total T cells that were SARS-CoV-2-associated. Using the MIRA data, every spike-specific TCR was mapped to the spike region that the TCR reacted to and assigned to either a CD4 or a CD8 class. Log10-transformed breadth and depth values were compared by one-way ANOVA with Sidak's multiple comparisons tests. In TCRdb, the immuneACCESS table is reduced to in-frame sequences with V and J assigned. These tables do not hold every clone; where another copy was compared, an unresolved V gene accounts for under half, and the others remain unexplained. That table gives V, J and clone size, and the DNA gave D and trimming. Recorded for this sample are tens of thousands of clones; approximately 88% of them occurred a single time. The ten largest make up about a quarter of the sample.

This sample was included in a study of T cell responses to AZD1222 COVID-19 vaccine (dated by TCRdb to the early 2020s). For the wider study: Because spike-specific TCR depth and breadth did not differ between the two schedules, AZD1222 recipients who got a second dose at roughly 4 weeks were pooled with those who got a second dose at roughly 12 weeks. A total of under 250 trial participants underwent TCR sequencing, of whom about 210 had received two doses of AZD1222 and about 25 had received two doses of the MenACWY control vaccine. Trial participants were enrolled by age into 18-55, 56-69 and 70-plus year subgroups, with about 150, 27 and 61 TCR-sequenced participants respectively.

Findings and caveats that apply to the study as a whole: Epitopes outside the regions mutated in the B.1.351 and B.1.1.7 variants were reportedly recognized by nearly half of the unique spike-specific TCRs. Conclusions about previously exposed vaccinees were limited because only six or seven AZD1222 recipients were SARS-CoV-2 seropositive at baseline. The whole spike protein was spanned by vaccine-associated CD4 TCRs, and dominant responses were seen in regions 160-218 and 743-854. The 56-69-year group was small, and its depth increase did not reach significance, likely because of low power. Participants were mostly white British, with more females than males. The authors suggested clonal diversity may have been underestimated. Because no day 14 peak-response samples were available, repertoires were characterized only after the peak T cell response. A significant rise in spike-specific TCR breadth and depth was observed after two AZD1222 doses relative to day 0 and relative to MenACWY recipients.

Looking up the germline V gene yields CDR1 MGHDK and CDR2 SYGVNS. Germline trimming: 0 bases from V, 0 bases from J; junction bases outside gene matches: 5. Taken from cysteine to phenylalanine, the CDR3 has 16 residues. CDR3 DNA is the only sequence kept; it has 48 bases, read in frame from the first base. Read against the paper, the sample's time point label means: baseline before first vaccination. Vaccinee samples were obtained from the UK trials COV001 and COV002, which included a single-blind randomized controlled phase 2/3 trial of AZD1222 (ChAdOx1 nCoV-19) in healthy adults. Trial participant PBMC samples were collected at day 0 and day 28 after the second dose for TCRbeta chain sequencing.

This clonotype was sampled from an adult in good health. The chain couples TRBV25-1 to TRBJ2-7, with 7 bases aligning to TRBD2. Sequenced here: peripheral blood, sampled on day 0 of AZD1222 vaccination. The CDR3 region reads CASSEYTGGTSYEQYF. The base sequence is TGTGCCAGCAGTGAATATACGGGAGGCACCTCCTACGAGCAGTACTTC.